The next 12 T cell receptor beta chains were all read from a single sample in a study of beta chain features in type 1 diabetes. Reverse transcribing all isolated RNA meant expressed TCRB transcripts were sequenced. Generated by immunoSEQ multiplex PCR, the TCRdb table keeps only in-frame clones and is missing some. The data contain about 110,000 clones, under 40% of them singletons. Sample: stem cell memory CD4+ T cells from blood. These receptors were collected from a woman aged 18-29 years in good health.

This chain connects TRBV7-9 to TRBJ2-7, with 9 bases fitting TRBD2. This CDR3 has 15 residues. J lost 2 bases, V lost 2 bases, and 4 bases had no gene match. The V gene's germline CDR1 is SEHNR and CDR2 FQNEAQ (reference sequence). CDR3 residues: CASSLSPSGAYEQYF. The CDR3 DNA is TGTGCCAGCAGCTTATCCCCTAGCGGGGCCTACGAGCAGTACTTC. The full variable domain, completed using reference TRBV7-9 and TRBJ2-7, is DTGVSQNPRHKITKRGQNVTFRCDPISEHNRLYWYRQTLGQGPEFLTYFQNEAQLEKSRLLSDRFSAERPKGSFSTLEIQRTEQGDSAMYLCASSLSPSGAYEQYFGPGTRLTVT.

This clone has just one count. The chain carries TRBV10-1 and TRBJ2-7; D is perhaps TRBD2 (5 bases). Germline V gene data show CDR1 as WNHNN and CDR2 as SYGVQD (reference sequence). V was cut by 0 bases and J by 5 bases, with 17 bases left in between. The CDR3 extends over 16 amino acids. CDR3 bases: TGCGCCAGCAGTGAGTCCCTCGGGAAAGGGTTGCACGAGCAGTACTTC. It specifies CASSESLGKGLHEQYF.

This chain links TRBV10-3 with TRBJ2-7, with 8 positions matching TRBD1. CDR3 length equals 15 residues. Trimming at V came to 3 bases and at J to 2 bases, leaving 6 bases not matched to a gene. The germline V gene encodes CDR1 ENHRY and CDR2 SYGVKD. The CDR3 DNA sequence: TGTGCCATCAGTGATAGGACAGGGAATACCTACGAGCAGTACTTC. Translating it yields CAISDRTGNTYEQYF.

The chain joins TRBV5-1 to TRBJ2-5; 9 nucleotides agree with TRBD1. This CDR3 region has 14 residues. Germline V lookup: CDR1 SGHRS, CDR2 YFSETQ. J was trimmed by 2 bases and V by 6 bases; bases with no gene match: 5. The CDR3 DNA reads TGCGCCAGCAACCCGGGACAGGGACAAGAGACCCAGTACTTC. Translated: CASNPGQGQETQYF.

J is TRBJ1-2 and V is TRBV28, with 7 bases identical to TRBD1. V shed 6 bases, J shed 5 bases, and the junction held 9 bases outside the gene matches. Germline V CDR1 and CDR2: MDHEN, SYDVKM. The CDR3 is 14 residues long. As DNA, the CDR3 is TGTGCCAGCAGAAACAGGGGCCCCCCATATGGCTACACCTTC. Amino acids: CASRNRGPPYGYTF.

This clone was detected once. The V call is TRBV6-5, the J call TRBJ1-2; 10 bases are shared with TRBD1. The CDR3 consists of 15 residues. The trim removed 2 bases at V and 7 bases at J, leaving 7 bases unmatched. Germline CDR1 MNHEY, CDR2 SVGAGI. Here the CDR3 reads CASSYDGTGVFGYTF. CDR3 in DNA: TGTGCCAGCAGTTACGATGGGACAGGGGTTTTTGGCTACACCTTC.

This chain joins TRBV4-2 and TRBJ1-3; 10 positions agree with TRBD1. Germline V gene lookup returns CDR1 LGHNA and CDR2 YNFKEQ. The CDR3 is made up of 18 amino acids. V lost 4 bases, J lost 0 bases, and 9 bases stayed unmatched. The DNA for the CDR3 is TGTGCCAGCAGCCTTACGACAGGGGGCGGACGCTCTGGAAACACCATATATTTT. Amino acids: CASSLTTGGGRSGNTIYF.

The J gene is TRBJ2-3, the V gene TRBV9, with TRBD2 matching 12 bases. The CDR3 contains 17 residues. The V and J ends lost 2 bases and 1 base, in that order; junction bases with no gene match: 5. Germline V CDR1 and CDR2: SGDLS, YYNGEE. For the CDR3, the DNA is TGTGCCAGCAGCGTGGCTCGACTAGCGGGGGGCACAGATACGCAGTATTTT. Translating gives CASSVARLAGGTDTQYF.

V and J are TRBV5-1 and TRBJ2-3; 8 bases align to TRBD1. Unmatched junction bases numbered 5, after V lost 5 bases and J lost 3 bases. Germline CDR1 SGHRS, CDR2 YFSETQ. The CDR3 sequence is 14 residues long. The CDR3 nucleotides read TGCGCCAGCAGTGACGACAGGGGAACAGATACGCAGTATTTT. It encodes CASSDDRGTDTQYF.

This chain connects TRBV27 to TRBJ1-3; D gene uncertain. The CDR3 has 13 amino acids. V lost 8 bases, J lost 0 bases, and 8 bases lay in between. The germline V gene encodes CDR1 MNHEY and CDR2 SMNVEV (reference sequence). The CDR3 protein is CASGLVSGNTIYF. As DNA, the CDR3 is TGTGCCAGCGGACTCGTCTCTGGAAACACCATATATTTT.

This clone was seen more than once but under ten times. The chain couples TRBV5-1 to TRBJ2-3; 7 bases align to TRBD1. The CDR3 runs to 16 residues. The ends lost 4 bases at V and 3 bases at J; junction bases unmatched: 11. Germline V gene lookup returns CDR1 SGHRS and CDR2 YFSETQ. CDR3 region: CASSKSTGILTDTQYF. In DNA, the CDR3 is TGCGCCAGCAGCAAATCGACAGGGATCCTAACAGATACGCAGTATTTT.

In this sample, this clone turned up a few times. V and J are TRBV30 and TRBJ2-7; TRBD1 might be the D (5 bases). Germline V lookup: CDR1 GTSNPN, CDR2 SVGIG (reference sequence). The germline V and J ends were trimmed by 5 bases and 4 bases, with 18 bases remaining between them. The CDR3 runs to 14 residues. CDR3: CAWLPPTRGYEQYF. DNA for the CDR3: TGTGCCTGGCTCCCCCCCACAAGGGGATACGAGCAGTACTTC.